Presented here are 3 T cell receptor beta chains from one specimen sequenced in a study of patients and donors after allogeneic stem cell transplantation. Via MiXCR, TCRdb re-called the RT-PCR reads, giving one row per CDR3 protein. Among roughly 960,000 distinct CDR3 sequences listed, roughly 18% were seen once. Sequenced: blood, either unsorted or a sorted T cell fraction (not recorded which). The source of these receptors is a human donor who was either an allogeneic HSCT recipient or a stem cell or donor lymphocyte infusion donor (not recorded which). It is not recorded whose cells these are; they may come from a transplant donor.

In regard to this clonotype: Because it lacks the conserved phenylalanine or tryptophan at the end, this CDR3 is likely a read error. The chain is built from TRBV10-3 and TRBJ1-2; D may be TRBD1 (5 bases). Germline loops: CDR1 ENHRY, CDR2 SYGVKD. Trimming shortened V by 2 bases and J by 0 bases, and 13 bases separated the two germline ends. This CDR3 has 16 amino acids. The chain's CDR3 is CAISERVGPANYGYTS. Written as DNA, the CDR3 is TGTGCCATCAGTGAGCGGGTGGGGCCAGCTAACTATGGCTACACCTCC.

The chain couples TRBV20-1 to TRBJ2-3; D is undetermined. Looked up from germline, CDR1 is DFQATT and CDR2 is SNEGSKA (reference sequence). The ends were cut back, 3 bases at V and 4 bases at J, with 29 bases in the middle. The CDR3 sequence is 19 residues long. The CDR3 DNA is TGCAGTGCTAGTAAGCCAAGTGATCTGGGCTCTCTATACTCAGATACGCAGTATTTT. Encoded protein: CSASKPSDLGSLYSDTQYF.

V gene TRBV24-1 combines with J gene TRBJ2-2, with D possibly matching TRBD2 (6 bases). Germline CDR1 KGHDR, CDR2 SFDVKD. The CDR3 length is 18 residues. The V gene lost 1 base and the J gene lost 0 bases, with 14 bases spanning the gap. The CDR3 nucleotides are TGTGCCACCAGTGATTTTTTCCAGGGAGGATCGAACACCGGGGAGCTGTTTTTT. Encoded protein: CATSDFFQGGSNTGELFF.